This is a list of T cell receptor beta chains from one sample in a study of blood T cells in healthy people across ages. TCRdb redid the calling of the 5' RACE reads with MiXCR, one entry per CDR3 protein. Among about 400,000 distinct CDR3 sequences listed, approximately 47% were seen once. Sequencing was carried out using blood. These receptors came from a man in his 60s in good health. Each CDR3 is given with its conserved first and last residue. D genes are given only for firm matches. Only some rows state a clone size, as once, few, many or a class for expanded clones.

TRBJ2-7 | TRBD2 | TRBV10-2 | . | CASSDVSGRRGEQYF | TGCGCCAGCAGTGACGTTAGCGGGAGAAGGGGGGAGCAGTACTTC
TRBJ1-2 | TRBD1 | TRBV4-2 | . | CASSQDPGGQGSYGYTF | TGTGCCAGCAGCCAAGATCCCGGAGGACAGGGGTCCTATGGCTACACCTTC
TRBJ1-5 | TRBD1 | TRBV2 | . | CARSRDSGNQPQHF | TGTGCCAGATCCCGGGACAGTGGCAATCAGCCCCAGCATTTT
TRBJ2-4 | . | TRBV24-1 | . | CATSEPNENIQYF | TGTGCCACCAGTGAACCAAACGAAAACATTCAGTACTTC
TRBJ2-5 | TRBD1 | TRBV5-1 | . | CASSLVRGLQETQYF | TGCGCCAGCAGCTTGGTTAGGGGGCTTCAAGAGACCCAGTACTTC
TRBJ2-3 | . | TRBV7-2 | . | CASSLEQGYTSTDTQYF | TGTGCCAGCAGCTTAGAACAGGGATACACTAGCACAGACACGCAGTATTTT
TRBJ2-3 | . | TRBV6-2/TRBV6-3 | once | CASSYRQTPIRRDTQYF | TGTGCCAGCAGTTACCGTCAGACCCCAATTCGGCGAGATACGCAGTATTTT
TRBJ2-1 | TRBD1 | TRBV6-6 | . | CASRPQGASYNEQFF | TGTGCCAGCAGACCACAGGGGGCCTCCTACAATGAGCAGTTCTTC
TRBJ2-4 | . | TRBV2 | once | CASGDRTAKNIQYF | TGTGCCAGCGGAGACCGTACTGCCAAAAACATTCAGTACTTC
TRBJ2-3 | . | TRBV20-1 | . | CSASGRGANTQYF | TGCAGTGCTAGCGGCAGGGGCGCGAATACGCAGTATTTT
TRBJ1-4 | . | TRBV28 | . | CASSRGRRLEKLFF | TGTGCCAGCAGCCGGGGACGGAGATTAGAAAAACTGTTTTTT
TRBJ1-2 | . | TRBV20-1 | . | CSAWPPGTNYGYTF | TGCAGTGCTTGGCCGCCGGGGACTAACTATGGCTACACCTTC
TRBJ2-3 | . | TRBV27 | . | CASSDYPTDTQYF | TGTGCCAGCAGTGACTACCCCACAGATACGCAGTATTTT
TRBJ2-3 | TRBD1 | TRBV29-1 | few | CSVAGQGAGTDTQYF | TGCAGCGTCGCCGGACAGGGGGCCGGCACAGATACGCAGTATTTT
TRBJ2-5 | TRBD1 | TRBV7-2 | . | CASSSWTGLPQETQYF | TGTGCCAGCAGCTCCTGGACAGGCCTACCCCAAGAGACCCAGTACTTC
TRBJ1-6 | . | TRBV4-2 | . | CASSNNREYNSPLHF | TGTGCCAGCAGCAATAACAGAGAATATAATTCACCCCTCCACTTT
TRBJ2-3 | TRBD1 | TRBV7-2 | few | CASSLDRGAKDTQYF | TGTGCCAGCAGCCTAGACAGGGGCGCCAAAGATACGCAGTATTTT
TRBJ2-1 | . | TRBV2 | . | CASRAGRNNEQFF | TGTGCCAGCAGGGCCGGACGTAACAATGAGCAGTTCTTC
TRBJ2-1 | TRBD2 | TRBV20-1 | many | CSARDQAGVKNEQFF | TGCAGTGCTAGAGATCAAGCGGGAGTCAAAAATGAGCAGTTCTTC
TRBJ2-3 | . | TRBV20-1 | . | CSRAAIPKDTQYF | TGCAGTAGAGCGGCCATTCCGAAAGATACGCAGTATTTT
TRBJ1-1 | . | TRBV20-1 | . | CSARDRWSWRGTEAFF | TGCAGTGCTAGAGATCGTTGGTCCTGGAGGGGCACTGAAGCTTTCTTT
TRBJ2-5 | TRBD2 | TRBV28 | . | CASSLIAGGGEQYF | TGTGCCAGCAGTTTGATAGCGGGAGGGGGTGAGCAGTACTTC
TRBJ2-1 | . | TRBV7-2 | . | CASSLSGGGWDRTSYNEQFF | TGTGCCAGCAGCTTATCGGGGGGTGGCTGGGACAGGACTTCCTACAATGAGCAGTTCTTC
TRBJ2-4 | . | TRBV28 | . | CASSRAAGAKNIQYF | TGTGCCAGCTCCCGGGCAGCGGGAGCCAAAAACATTCAGTACTTC
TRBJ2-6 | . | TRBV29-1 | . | CSVAGPGANVLTF | TGCAGCGTTGCAGGGCCTGGGGCCAACGTCCTGACTTTC
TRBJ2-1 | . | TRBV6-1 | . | CASSEGSTRGGYNEQFF | TGTGCCAGCAGTGAAGGGAGCACCAGAGGGGGTTACAATGAGCAGTTCTTC
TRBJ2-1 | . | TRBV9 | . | CASSVEPKGEQFF | TGTGCCAGCAGCGTAGAACCAAAAGGTGAGCAGTTCTTC
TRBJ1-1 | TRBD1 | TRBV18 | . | CASSPTQQGWDTEAFF | TGTGCCAGCTCACCGACCCAACAGGGGTGGGACACTGAAGCTTTCTTT
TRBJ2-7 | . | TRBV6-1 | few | CASSEAGPYEQYF | TGTGCCAGCAGTGAAGCCGGGCCCTACGAGCAGTACTTC
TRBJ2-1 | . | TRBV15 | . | CATSRESNYNEQFF | TGTGCCACCAGCAGAGAATCGAACTACAATGAGCAGTTCTTC
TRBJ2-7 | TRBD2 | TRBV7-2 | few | CASSSAGGGRSEQYF | TGTGCCAGCAGCTCCGCCGGGGGGGGGCGATCCGAGCAGTACTTC
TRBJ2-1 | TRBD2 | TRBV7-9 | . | CASSLTGGRVHNEQFF | TGTGCCAGCAGCTTAACAGGCGGGAGGGTCCACAATGAGCAGTTCTTC
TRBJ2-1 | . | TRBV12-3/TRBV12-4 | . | CASSFIRGSYNEQFF | TGTGCCAGCAGTTTCATCCGGGGCTCCTACAATGAGCAGTTCTTC
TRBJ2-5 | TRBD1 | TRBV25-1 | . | CASSESHRGLLETQYF | TGTGCCAGCAGCGAAAGTCACAGGGGGCTTTTGGAGACCCAGTACTTC
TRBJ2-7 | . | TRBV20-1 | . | CSARGMWQIDEQYF | TGCAGTGCTAGAGGAATGTGGCAAATAGACGAGCAGTACTTC
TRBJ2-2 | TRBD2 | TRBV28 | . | CASSGRVTGELFF | TGTGCCAGCAGTGGGAGGGTCACCGGGGAGCTGTTTTTT
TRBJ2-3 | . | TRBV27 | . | CASSLPSMGITDTQYF | TGTGCCAGCAGTTTACCCTCGATGGGGATCACAGATACGCAGTATTTT
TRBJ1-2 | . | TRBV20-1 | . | CSARRTDRYGYTF | TGCAGTGCTAGGAGGACAGATAGATATGGCTACACCTTC
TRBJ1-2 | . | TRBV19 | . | CASSMPNARWDYGYTF | TGTGCCAGTAGTATGCCAAACGCCCGGTGGGACTATGGCTACACCTTC
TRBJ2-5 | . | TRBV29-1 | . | CSVAPRVARPEQYF | TGCAGCGTTGCGCCCCGGGTAGCAAGACCTGAGCAGTACTTC
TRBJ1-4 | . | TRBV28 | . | CASSLTVPNEKLFF | TGTGCCAGCAGTTTGACAGTCCCTAATGAAAAACTGTTTTTT
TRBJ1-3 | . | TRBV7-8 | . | CASSLASSGNTIYF | TGTGCCAGCAGCTTAGCGAGCTCTGGAAACACCATATATTTT
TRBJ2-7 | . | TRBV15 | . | CATSRDWGEQYF | TGTGCCACCAGCAGAGATTGGGGTGAGCAGTACTTC
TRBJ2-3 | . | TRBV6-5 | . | CAVQDSLSTDTQYF | TGTGCCGTCCAAGACAGCCTTAGCACAGATACGCAGTATTTT
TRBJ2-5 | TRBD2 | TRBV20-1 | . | CSASLRRRTSGKEGTQYF | TGCAGTGCCTCCCTCCGGCGACGGACTAGCGGGAAGGAAGGGACCCAGTACTTC
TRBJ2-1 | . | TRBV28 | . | CASNSRTYNEQFF | TGTGCCAGCAATTCCAGGACCTACAATGAGCAGTTCTTC
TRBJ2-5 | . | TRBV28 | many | CASSLYSEETQYF | TGTGCCAGCAGTTTATACTCCGAAGAGACCCAGTACTTC
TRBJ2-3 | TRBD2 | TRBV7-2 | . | CASSSAGDKTDTQYF | TGTGCCAGCAGCTCAGCGGGAGATAAAACAGATACGCAGTATTTT
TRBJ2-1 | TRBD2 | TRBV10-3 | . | CAIRGSGGAYNKQFF | TGTGCCATCAGGGGTAGCGGGGGCGCCTACAATAAGCAGTTCTTC
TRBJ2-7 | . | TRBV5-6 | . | CAGSLKGISYEQYF | TGTGCCGGCAGCTTAAAGGGGATCTCCTACGAGCAGTACTTC
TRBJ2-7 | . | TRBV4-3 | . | CASSQDAWDYEQYF | TGCGCCAGCAGCCAAGATGCTTGGGACTACGAGCAGTACTTC
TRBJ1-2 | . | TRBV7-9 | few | CASSPAIVNYGYTF | TGTGCCAGCAGCCCTGCCATCGTTAACTATGGCTACACCTTC
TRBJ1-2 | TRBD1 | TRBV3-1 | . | CASSQAPGGQGNYGYTF | TGTGCCAGCAGCCAAGCCCCGGGGGGACAGGGAAACTATGGCTACACCTTC
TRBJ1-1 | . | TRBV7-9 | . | CASSLVPDNTEAFF | TGTGCCAGCAGCTTAGTGCCAGACAACACTGAAGCTTTCTTT
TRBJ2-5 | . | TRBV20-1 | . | CSTPTGTQYF | TGCAGTACCCCGACGGGGACTCAGTACTTC